A selection of T cell receptor beta chains follows, all from one sample in a study of T-cell reconstitution after alpha-beta-depleted transplantation in children. TCRdb reprocessed the PCR reads with MiXCR, giving one entry per CDR3 protein. The sample includes almost 500,000 distinct CDR3 sequences, approximately 13% of them seen just once. Source: PBMCs from the stem cell graft donor, taken from the stem cell graft. These receptors all come from a human donor who donated a stem cell graft to a child with combined immunodeficiency. Each CDR3 is given with its conserved first and last residue. Fields, in order: CDR3 DNA, CDR3 protein, V gene, D gene, clone size, J gene. D genes are given only for firm matches. The listing skips clone size in some rows; elsewhere it reads once, few, many or a size class.

TGCAGTGCCCTAGCGGGAGTTAACAATGAGCAGTTCTTC CSALAGVNNEQFF TRBV20-1 TRBD2 many TRBJ2-1
TGCAGTGGTGAGGGGCAGGGAACCGGGGAGCTGTTTTTT CSGEGQGTGELFF TRBV20-1 . many TRBJ2-2
TGTGCCAGCAGCATACTAGGGGGCTCCTACAATGAGCAGTTCTTC CASSILGGSYNEQFF TRBV6-2/TRBV6-3 . . TRBJ2-1
TGCAGTGCTAGTAGCGGGGGCTCGCTGATCTACGAGCAGTACTTC CSASSGGSLIYEQYF TRBV20-1 TRBD2 . TRBJ2-7
TGCAGCGTTTACGGCTTCTTGACTAGCGGGAGGGCCGGGGGCACAGATACGCAGTATTTT CSVYGFLTSGRAGGTDTQYF TRBV29-1 TRBD2 . TRBJ2-3
TGTGCCAGCAGCTTAGCAGCGGGTTGGTACAATGAGCAGTTCTTC CASSLAAGWYNEQFF TRBV7-2 . few TRBJ2-1
TGTGCCAGCAGCGTAGCTGGTGGAAACACCATATATTTT CASSVAGGNTIYF TRBV9 . few TRBJ1-3
TGTGCTAGCAGCCCCGACAGCGGGACTAATGAAAAACTGTTTTTT CASSPDSGTNEKLFF TRBV7-7 . . TRBJ1-4
TGTGCCAGCAGAACTTGGGGGGGGAACACTGAAGCTTTCTTT CASRTWGGNTEAFF TRBV27 . few TRBJ1-1
TGTGCCAGCAGCACGCTAGCGGGGGGGCGCAATGAGCAGTTCTTC CASSTLAGGRNEQFF TRBV7-9 TRBD2 once TRBJ2-1
TGTGCCAGCAGCTTAGCCAGGGTCTCCTACGAGCAGTACTTC CASSLARVSYEQYF TRBV11-2 . . TRBJ2-7
TGTGCCAGCAGCCCCTCGTTAAGTCAGGGTGGTGAGCAGTTCTTC CASSPSLSQGGEQFF TRBV7-9 . . TRBJ2-1
TGTGCCAGCAGCACGGACAGGGCCTGGTCACCCCTCCACTTT CASSTDRAWSPLHF TRBV12-3/TRBV12-4 TRBD1 . TRBJ1-6
TGTGCCAGCAGTTTACGCTCAACTAATGAAAAACTGTTTTTT CASSLRSTNEKLFF TRBV28 . few TRBJ1-4
TGTGCCAGCAGCTTACGTCGGATCGGGCGACAGGGTGACAATGAGCAGTTCTTC CASSLRRIGRQGDNEQFF TRBV11-3 TRBD1 few TRBJ2-1
TGTGCCAGCAGCCACCAGGGGGCGAGCAATCAGCCCCAGCATTTT CASSHQGASNQPQHF TRBV12-3/TRBV12-4 TRBD1 few TRBJ1-5
TGTGCCAGCAGTTATGACAGTAATAATTCACCCCTCCACTTT CASSYDSNNSPLHF TRBV12-3/TRBV12-4 . many TRBJ1-6
TGTGCCCGCGCGGGGGGCCGAGGAAACACCATATATTTT CARAGGRGNTIYF TRBV30 . few TRBJ1-3
TGTGCCAGCAGCGTTGGGCCCGGGACTAGGGATACGCAGTATTTT CASSVGPGTRDTQYF TRBV9 TRBD2 many TRBJ2-3
TGTGCCAGCAGTTCGACCGCGGCGGATACGCAGTATTTT CASSSTAADTQYF TRBV6-2/TRBV6-3 . . TRBJ2-3
TGTGCCAGCAGCTTGAGGGTAGTGGGGAATGAGCAGTTCTTC CASSLRVVGNEQFF TRBV7-8 . few TRBJ2-1
TGTGCCAGCAGCCTTACAAGGGGACAGCACTCCTACGAGCAGTACTTC CASSLTRGQHSYEQYF TRBV7-2 TRBD1 . TRBJ2-7
TGTGCCAGCAGTCCGTTCTGGAGTACTGAAGCTTTCTTT CASSPFWSTEAFF TRBV25-1 . few TRBJ1-1
TGTGCCAGCAGCTTAGGTGCAGGGAGTCGGTACAATGAGCAGTTCTTC CASSLGAGSRYNEQFF TRBV13 . many TRBJ2-1
TGTGCCACCAGCAGCCCAATCCGGGACAGGGGGTACAATGAGCAGTTCTTC CATSSPIRDRGYNEQFF TRBV15 TRBD1 . TRBJ2-1
TGTGCCAGCAGCTTTTTCAAACCCCGGGACAGGGGGCTCTATGAGCAGTTCTTC CASSFFKPRDRGLYEQFF TRBV11-2 TRBD1 many TRBJ2-1
TGTGCCAGCAGTTTTCGAGGACAGGTGGTCTACGAGCAGTACTTC CASSFRGQVVYEQYF TRBV27 TRBD1 few TRBJ2-7
TGCAGTGCCAGTGGACAGCCGAACACCGGGGAGCTGTTTTTT CSASGQPNTGELFF TRBV20-1 . . TRBJ2-2
TGTGCCAGCAGTTACGGAAGGGCCAGCTCCTACGAGCAGTACTTC CASSYGRASSYEQYF TRBV6-5 . . TRBJ2-7